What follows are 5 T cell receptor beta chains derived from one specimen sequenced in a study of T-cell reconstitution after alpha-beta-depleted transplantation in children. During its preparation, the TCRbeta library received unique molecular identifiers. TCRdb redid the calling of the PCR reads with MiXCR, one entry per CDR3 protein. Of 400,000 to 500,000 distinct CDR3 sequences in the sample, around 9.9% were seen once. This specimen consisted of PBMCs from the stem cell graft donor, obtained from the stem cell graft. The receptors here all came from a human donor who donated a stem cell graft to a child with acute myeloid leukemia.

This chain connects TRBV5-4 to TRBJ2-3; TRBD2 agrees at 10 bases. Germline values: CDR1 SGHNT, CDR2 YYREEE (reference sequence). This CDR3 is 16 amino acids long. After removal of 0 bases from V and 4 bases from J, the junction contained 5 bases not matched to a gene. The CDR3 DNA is TGTGCCAGCAGCTTGGCTCTAGCGGGAGTTGCAGATACGCAGTATTTT. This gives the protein CASSLALAGVADTQYF.

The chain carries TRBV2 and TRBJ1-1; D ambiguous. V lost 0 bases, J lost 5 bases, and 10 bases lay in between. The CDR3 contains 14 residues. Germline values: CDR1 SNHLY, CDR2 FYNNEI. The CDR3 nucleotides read TGTGCCAGCAGTGAAGCGTCGCGGGTTACTGAAGCTTTCTTT. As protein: CASSEASRVTEAFF.

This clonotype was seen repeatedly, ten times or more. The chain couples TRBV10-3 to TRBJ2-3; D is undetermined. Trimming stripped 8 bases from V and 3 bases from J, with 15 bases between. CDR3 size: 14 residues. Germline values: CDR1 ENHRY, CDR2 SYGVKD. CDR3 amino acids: CAIERMQRTDTQYF. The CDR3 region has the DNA TGTGCCATCGAAAGAATGCAAAGAACAGATACGCAGTATTTT.

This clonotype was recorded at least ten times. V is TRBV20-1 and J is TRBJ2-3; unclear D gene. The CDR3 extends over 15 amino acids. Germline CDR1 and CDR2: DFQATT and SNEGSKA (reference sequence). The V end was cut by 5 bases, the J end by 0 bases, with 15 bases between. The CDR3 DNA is TGCAGTGCTCACCGGCTGGGAAGTAGCACAGATACGCAGTATTTT. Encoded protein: CSAHRLGSSTDTQYF.

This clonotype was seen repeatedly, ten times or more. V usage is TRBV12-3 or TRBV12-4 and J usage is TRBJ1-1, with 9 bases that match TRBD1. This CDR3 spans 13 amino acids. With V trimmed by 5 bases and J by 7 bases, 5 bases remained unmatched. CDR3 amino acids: CASSLGTGLEAFF. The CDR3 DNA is TGTGCCAGCAGTCTCGGGACAGGGCTTGAAGCTTTCTTT.